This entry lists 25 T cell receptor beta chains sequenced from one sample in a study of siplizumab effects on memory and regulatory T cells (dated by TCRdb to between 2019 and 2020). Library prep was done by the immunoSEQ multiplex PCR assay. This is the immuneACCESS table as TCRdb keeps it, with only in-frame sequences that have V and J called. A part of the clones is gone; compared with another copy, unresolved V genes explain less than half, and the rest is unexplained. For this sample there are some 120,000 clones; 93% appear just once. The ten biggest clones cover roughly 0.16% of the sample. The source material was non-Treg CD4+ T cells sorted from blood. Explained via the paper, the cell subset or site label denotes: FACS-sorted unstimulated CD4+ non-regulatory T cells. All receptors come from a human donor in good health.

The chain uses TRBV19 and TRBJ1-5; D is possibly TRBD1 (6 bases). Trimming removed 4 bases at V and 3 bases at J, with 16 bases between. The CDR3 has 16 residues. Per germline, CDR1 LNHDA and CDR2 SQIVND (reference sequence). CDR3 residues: CASSRGTIRNNQPQHF. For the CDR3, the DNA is TGTGCCAGTAGTAGGGGGACAATCCGGAACAATCAGCCCCAGCATTTT.

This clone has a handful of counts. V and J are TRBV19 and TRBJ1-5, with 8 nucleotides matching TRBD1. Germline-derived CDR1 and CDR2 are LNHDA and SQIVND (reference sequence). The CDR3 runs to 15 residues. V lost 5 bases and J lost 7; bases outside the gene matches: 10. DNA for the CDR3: TGTGCCAGTAGTGCCGCTCGGACAGGGAGCCAGCCCCAGCATTTT. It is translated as CASSAARTGSQPQHF.

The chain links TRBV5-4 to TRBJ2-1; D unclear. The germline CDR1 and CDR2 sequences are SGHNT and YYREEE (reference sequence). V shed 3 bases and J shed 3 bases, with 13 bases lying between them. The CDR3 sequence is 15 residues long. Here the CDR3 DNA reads TGTGCCAGCAGCTCGGAAGATAGGAGCTACAATGAGCAGTTCTTC. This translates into CASSSEDRSYNEQFF.

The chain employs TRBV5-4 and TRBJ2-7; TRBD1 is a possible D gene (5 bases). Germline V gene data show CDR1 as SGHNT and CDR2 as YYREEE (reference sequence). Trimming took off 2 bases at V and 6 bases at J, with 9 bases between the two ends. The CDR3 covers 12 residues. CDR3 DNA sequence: TGTGCCAGCAGCTTAAGGGGCGGCGAGCAGTACTTC. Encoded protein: CASSLRGGEQYF.

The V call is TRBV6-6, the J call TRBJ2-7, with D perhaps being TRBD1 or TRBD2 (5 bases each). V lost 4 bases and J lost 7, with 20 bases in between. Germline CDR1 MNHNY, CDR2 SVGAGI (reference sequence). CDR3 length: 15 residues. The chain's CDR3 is CASSSRERGQREQYF. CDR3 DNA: TGTGCCAGCAGTTCCCGGGAAAGGGGCCAACGGGAGCAGTACTTC.

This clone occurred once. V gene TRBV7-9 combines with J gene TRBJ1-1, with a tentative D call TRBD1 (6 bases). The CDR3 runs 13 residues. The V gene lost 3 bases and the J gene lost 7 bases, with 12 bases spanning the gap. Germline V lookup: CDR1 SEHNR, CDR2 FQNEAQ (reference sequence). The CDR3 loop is CASSLGGGYEAFF. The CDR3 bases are TGTGCCAGCAGCTTGGGGGGCGGATATGAAGCTTTCTTT.

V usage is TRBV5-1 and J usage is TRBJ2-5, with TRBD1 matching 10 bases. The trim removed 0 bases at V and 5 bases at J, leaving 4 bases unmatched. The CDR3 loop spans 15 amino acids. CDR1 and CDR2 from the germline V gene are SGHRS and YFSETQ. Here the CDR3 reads CASSLEGQGFETQYF. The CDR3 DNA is TGCGCCAGCAGCTTGGAGGGACAGGGGTTTGAGACCCAGTACTTC. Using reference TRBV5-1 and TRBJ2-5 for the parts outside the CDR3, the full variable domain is KAGVTQTPRYLIKTRGQQVTLSCSPISGHRSVSWYQQTPGQGLQFLFEYFSETQRNKGNFPGRFSGRQFSNSRSEMNVSTLELGDSALYLCASSLEGQGFETQYFGPGTRLLVL.

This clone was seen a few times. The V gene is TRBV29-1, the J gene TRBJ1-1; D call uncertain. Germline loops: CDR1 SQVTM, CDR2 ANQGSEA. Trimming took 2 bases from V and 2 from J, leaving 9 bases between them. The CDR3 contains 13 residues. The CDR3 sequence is CSVETVANTEAFF. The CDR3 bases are TGCAGCGTTGAAACAGTGGCAAACACTGAAGCTTTCTTT.

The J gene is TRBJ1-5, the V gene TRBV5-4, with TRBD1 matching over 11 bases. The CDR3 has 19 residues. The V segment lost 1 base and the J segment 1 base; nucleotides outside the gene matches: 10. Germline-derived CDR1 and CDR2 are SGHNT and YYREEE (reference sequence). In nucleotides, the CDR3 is TGTGCCAGCAGCTTGAACTCGGGACAGGGGGTCGCGAGCAATCAGCCCCAGCATTTT. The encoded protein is CASSLNSGQGVASNQPQHF.

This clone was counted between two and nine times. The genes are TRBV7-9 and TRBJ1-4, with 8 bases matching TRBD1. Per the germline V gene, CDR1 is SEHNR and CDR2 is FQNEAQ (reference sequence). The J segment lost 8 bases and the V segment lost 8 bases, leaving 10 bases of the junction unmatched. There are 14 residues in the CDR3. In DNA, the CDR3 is TGTGCCAGCGGAACCGGGACAGGTTGGGAAAAACTGTTTTTT. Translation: CASGTGTGWEKLFF.

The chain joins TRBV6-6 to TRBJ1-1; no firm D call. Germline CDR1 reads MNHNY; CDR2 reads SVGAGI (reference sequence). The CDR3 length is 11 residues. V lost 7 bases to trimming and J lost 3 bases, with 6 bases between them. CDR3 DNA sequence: TGTGCCAGCATATTATACACTGAAGCTTTCTTT. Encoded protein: CASILYTEAFF.

The CDR3 DNA reads as TGCAGCGTCCAGACTTTCACGCCAGAGACCCAGTACTTC. It translates to CSVQTFTPETQYF. This chain joins TRBV29-1 and TRBJ2-5; the D is unclear. V lost 6 bases and J lost 4, with 15 bases in between. Germline V lookup: CDR1 SQVTM, CDR2 ANQGSEA. The CDR3 spans 13 residues. Full variable domain (missing parts from reference TRBV29-1 and TRBJ2-5): SAVISQKPSRDICQRGTSLTIQCQVDSQVTMMFWYRQQPGQSLTLIATANQGSEATYESGFVIDKFPISRPNLTFSTLTVSNMSPEDSSIYLCSVQTFTPETQYFGPGTRLLVL.

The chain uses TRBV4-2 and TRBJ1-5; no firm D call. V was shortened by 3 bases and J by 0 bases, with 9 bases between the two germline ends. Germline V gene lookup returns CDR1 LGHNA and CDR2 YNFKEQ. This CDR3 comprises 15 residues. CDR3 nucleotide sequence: TGTGCCAGCAGCCAGACGAGGTATAGCAATCAGCCCCAGCATTTT. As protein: CASSQTRYSNQPQHF.

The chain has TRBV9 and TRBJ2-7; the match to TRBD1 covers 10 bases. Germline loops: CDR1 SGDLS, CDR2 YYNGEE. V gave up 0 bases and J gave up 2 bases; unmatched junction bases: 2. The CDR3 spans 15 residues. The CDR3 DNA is TGTGCCAGCAGCGTAGCGGGACAGGGGCCCTACGAGCAGTACTTC. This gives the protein CASSVAGQGPYEQYF.

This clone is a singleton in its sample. CDR3 DNA sequence: TGTGCCAGTATCGGGACGGACTCCTTCTACACTGAAGCTTTCTTT. Encoded protein: CASIGTDSFYTEAFF. V and J are TRBV19 and TRBJ1-1; perhaps TRBD1 as D (5 bases). The CDR3 contains 15 residues. Germline CDR1 reads LNHDA; CDR2 reads SQIVND (reference sequence). With 7 bases removed from V and 3 bases from J, the gap between germline ends came to 18 bases.

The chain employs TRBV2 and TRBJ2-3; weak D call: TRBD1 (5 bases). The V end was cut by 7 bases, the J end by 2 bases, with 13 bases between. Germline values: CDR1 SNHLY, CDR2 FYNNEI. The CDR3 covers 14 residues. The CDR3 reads CASKGRNPTDTQYF. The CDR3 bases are TGTGCCAGCAAGGGGCGGAACCCCACAGATACGCAGTATTTT.

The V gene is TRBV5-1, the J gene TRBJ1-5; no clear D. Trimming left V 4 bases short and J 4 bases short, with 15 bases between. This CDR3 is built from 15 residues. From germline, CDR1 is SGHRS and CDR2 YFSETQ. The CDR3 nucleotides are TGCGCCAGCAGCCCTGGTGACACCCCTAATCAGCCCCAGCATTTT. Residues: CASSPGDTPNQPQHF.

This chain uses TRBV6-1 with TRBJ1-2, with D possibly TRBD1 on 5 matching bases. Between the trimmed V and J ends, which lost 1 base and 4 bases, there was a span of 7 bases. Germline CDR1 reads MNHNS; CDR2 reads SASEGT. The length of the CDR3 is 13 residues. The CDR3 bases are TGTGCCAGCAGTGAAGGGACACCCTATGGCTACACCTTC. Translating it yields CASSEGTPYGYTF.

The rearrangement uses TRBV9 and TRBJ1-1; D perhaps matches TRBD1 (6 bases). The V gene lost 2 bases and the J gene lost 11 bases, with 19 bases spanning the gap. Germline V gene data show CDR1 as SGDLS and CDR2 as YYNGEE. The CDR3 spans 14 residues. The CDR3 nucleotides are TGTGCCAGCAGCGTCGATGTTGAGGGGGTAGGGGCTTTCTTT. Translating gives CASSVDVEGVGAFF. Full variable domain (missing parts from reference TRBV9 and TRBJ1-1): DSGVTQTPKHLITATGQRVTLRCSPRSGDLSVYWYQQSLDQGLQFLIQYYNGEERAKGNILERFSAQQFPDLHSELNLSSLELGDSALYFCASSVDVEGVGAFFGQGTRLTVV.

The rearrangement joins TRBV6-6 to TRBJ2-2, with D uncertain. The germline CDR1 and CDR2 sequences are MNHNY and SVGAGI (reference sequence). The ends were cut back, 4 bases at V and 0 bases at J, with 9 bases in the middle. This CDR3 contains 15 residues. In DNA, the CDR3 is TGTGCCAGCAGTTCAGTCGTCGCGAACACCGGGGAGCTGTTTTTT. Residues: CASSSVVANTGELFF.

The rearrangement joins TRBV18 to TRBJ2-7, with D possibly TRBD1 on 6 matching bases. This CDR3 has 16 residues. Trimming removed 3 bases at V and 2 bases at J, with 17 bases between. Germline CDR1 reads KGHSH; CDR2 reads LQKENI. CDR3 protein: CASSPLKTGTAYEQYF. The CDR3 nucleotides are TGTGCCAGCTCACCCCTAAAAACAGGGACCGCCTACGAGCAGTACTTC.

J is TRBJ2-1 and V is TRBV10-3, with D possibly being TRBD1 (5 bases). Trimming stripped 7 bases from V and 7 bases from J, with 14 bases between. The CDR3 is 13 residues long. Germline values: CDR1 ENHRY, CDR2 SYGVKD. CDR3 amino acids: CAIKVQGNNEQFF. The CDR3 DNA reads TGTGCCATCAAGGTCCAGGGAAATAATGAGCAGTTCTTC.

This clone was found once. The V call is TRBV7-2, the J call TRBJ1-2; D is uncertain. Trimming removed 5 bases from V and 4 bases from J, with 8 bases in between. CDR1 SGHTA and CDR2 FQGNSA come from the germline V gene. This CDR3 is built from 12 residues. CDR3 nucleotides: TGTGCCAGCAGCCACACAAGCTATGGCTACACCTTC. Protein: CASSHTSYGYTF. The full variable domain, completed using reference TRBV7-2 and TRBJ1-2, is GAGVSQSPSNKVTEKGKDVELRCDPISGHTALYWYRQSLGQGLEFLIYFQGNSAPDKSGLPSDRFSAERTGGSVSTLTIQRTQQEDSAVYLCASSHTSYGYTFGSGTRLTVV.

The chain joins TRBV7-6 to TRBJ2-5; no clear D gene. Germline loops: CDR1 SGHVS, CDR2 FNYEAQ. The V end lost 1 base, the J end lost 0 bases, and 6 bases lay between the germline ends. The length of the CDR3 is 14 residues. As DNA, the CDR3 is TGTGCCAGCAGCTTAGGGGTCCACCAAGAGACCCAGTACTTC. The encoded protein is CASSLGVHQETQYF.

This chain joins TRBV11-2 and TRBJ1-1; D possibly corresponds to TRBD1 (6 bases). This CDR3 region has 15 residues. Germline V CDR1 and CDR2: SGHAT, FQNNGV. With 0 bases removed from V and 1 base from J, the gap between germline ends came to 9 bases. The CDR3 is CASSLELGQNTEAFF. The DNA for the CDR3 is TGTGCCAGCAGCTTAGAGTTGGGACAGAACACTGAAGCTTTCTTT. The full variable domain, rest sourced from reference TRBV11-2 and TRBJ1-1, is EAGVAQSPRYKIIEKRQSVAFWCNPISGHATLYWYQQILGQGPKLLIQFQNNGVVDDSQLPKDRFSAERLKGVDSTLKIQPAKLEDSAVYLCASSLELGQNTEAFFGQGTRLTVV.